These T cell receptor beta chains were read from a single sample in a study of shared clonotypes between healthy human individuals. Only in-frame clones appear in the TCRdb table, and some are missing; sequencing was by immunoSEQ multiplex PCR. Found here are about 980,000 clones, 60% to 85% of them singletons; the top ten hold approximately 1.5%. The sequencing input was memory CD4+ T cells sorted from blood. The origin of the receptors is a man in his late teens or twenties in good health. Both conserved end residues are part of each CDR3.

CASKGDLGSTDTQYF | TRBV9
CAWSVSAGNAYGYTF | TRBV30
CAWSRPGTGTYEQYF | TRBV30
CASSADYSNQPQHF | TRBV2
CASSAGTGWNYEQYF | TRBV5-6
CATSRDRGNQPQHF | TRBV15
CASSQGTGPQETQYF | TRBV14
CASGPTQGGMNTEAFF | TRBV9
CASSLTISTDTQYF | TRBV5-1
CSVDHQGIRSTDTQYF | TRBV29-1
CASSEAGRISQPQHF | TRBV6-1
CASSQDPGGNTGELFF | TRBV4-1
CASTSQGYEQYF | TRBV6-1
CASSLETSGSLEQFF | TRBV5-1
CASTTQGAGPYEQYF | TRBV6-1
CASNEPGLAGVLVETQYF | TRBV6-1
CASSTGDAYNEQFF | TRBV19
CASSGQGSWEQYF | TRBV10-1